This entry features one T cell receptor beta chain sequence. Its target is not known. The data stem from a study of cytomegalovirus exposure and HLA in healthy donors. PCR used 60 Vbeta primers and 13 Jbeta primers. The assay was immunoSEQ multiplex PCR, and TCRdb's table has in-frame clones only and misses some. The sample lists some 130,000 clones; about four fifths were seen once. General study findings and limits: The study had only CMV serostatus as immune exposure information. TCR beta V- and J-gene trimming, according to a later analysis, was linked to a missense DCLRE1C variant.

The sequencing input was PBMCs. The receptor's source is a man younger than 40 in good health.

In nucleotides, the CDR3 is TGCGCCAGCAGCTTGGTTGTGGACAGGGACTACAATGAGCAGTTCTTC. Protein: CASSLVVDRDYNEQFF. The chain combines TRBV5-1 with TRBJ2-1; the match to TRBD1 covers 8 bases. The CDR3 contains 16 residues. V was pared by 0 bases and J by 3 bases, with 5 bases of the junction left unmatched. CDR1 is SGHRS, CDR2 YFSETQ, per germline.